This T cell receptor (beta chain) was recorded in a study of blood T cell repertoires in COVID-19. Background on the study: The study drew acute and convalescent COVID-19 samples from the United States, Italy and Spain. PBMCs, B-cell-depleted T cells, or T cells provided the cDNA or gDNA that made up the material.

Germline assignment: CDR1 KGHSH and CDR2 LQKENI. V was cut by 2 bases and J by 8 bases, with 10 bases left in between. The CDR3 spans 13 residues. Authors' processing steps: By means of reference gene primer amplification, nucleated cell counts were estimated. Here immunoSEQ multiplex PCR was the method, and the copy in TCRdb shows in-frame clones only, minus some. V and J calls and clone size are given by that table; D and trimming were obtained from the DNA. The sample lists about 50,000 clones, around three quarters occurring once. Input material: peripheral blood. The sequence derives from a man between 65 and 80 years old with acute or convalescent COVID-19. The J gene is TRBJ2-1, the V gene TRBV18; maybe TRBD2 (5 bases). The CDR3 loop is CASSPKLADEQFF. CDR3 DNA: TGTGCCAGCTCACCAAAGCTAGCAGATGAGCAGTTCTTC.